These 4 T cell receptor beta chains share one sample of origin, sequenced in a study of vaccination and CD4 T cells after COVID-19. Treatment of the sample: roughly 11-day PBMC culture with coronavirus spike peptide pools or control peptides (ViraFEST assay). Their target antigens are unknown. The Oncomine TCR Beta short-read assay sequenced DNA from cultured CD4+ T cells. TCRdb analysed the PCR reads with MiXCR anew, one entry per CDR3 protein. This sample has about 14,000 distinct CDR3 sequences, with roughly 57% found just once. The specimen sequenced was CD4+ T cells from blood, cultured in vitro. The receptors derive from a human donor who had recovered from COVID-19.

The chain employs TRBV7-3 and TRBJ2-1, with 9 bases identical to TRBD2. Germline values: CDR1 SGHTA, CDR2 FQGTGA. V lost 2 bases to trimming and J lost 12 bases; unmatched junction nucleotides: 11. CDR3 size: 15 residues. The DNA for the CDR3 is TGTGCCAGCAGCTTAGCTAGCGGGGCACTTCACGGGCAGTTCTTC. Translating gives CASSLASGALHGQFF.

The chain recombines TRBV6-1 with TRBJ1-1, with D unresolved. Germline CDR1 reads MNHNS; CDR2 reads SASEGT. The V end lost 8 bases, the J end lost 5 bases, and 18 bases lay between the germline ends. The CDR3 has 14 residues. DNA of the CDR3: TGTGCCAGCGCCTCTCCGGGTGGTGGGACTGAAGCTTTCTTT. It yields the protein CASASPGGGTEAFF.

As for this clonotype: At one end, the junction sequence differs from germline, possibly due to a read error. V gene TRBV2 combines with J gene TRBJ2-5; no definite D call. Per germline, CDR1 SNHLY and CDR2 FYNNEI. This CDR3 spans 13 amino acids. CDR3 loop: CASSLLRREAQYF. The DNA for the CDR3 is TGTGCCAGCAGTCTACTGCGGAGAGAGGCCCAGTACTTC.

This clonotype was observed a few times. The chain joins TRBV6-1 to TRBJ1-5; D uncertain. The CDR3 sequence is 13 residues long. With 7 bases removed from V and 4 bases from J, the gap between germline ends came to 11 bases. Germline loops: CDR1 MNHNS, CDR2 SASEGT. CDR3 nucleotides: TGTGCCAGCAACATTCGGAAAAATCAGCCCCAGCATTTT. Translation: CASNIRKNQPQHF.